The 4 T cell receptor beta chains reported below all come from one sample, sequenced in a study of T cell repertoires in cytomegalovirus infection. TCRdb used MiXCR to reprocess the reads, holding one entry per CDR3 protein. The sample has 290,000 or so distinct CDR3 sequences; about 23% are singletons. The sequencing sample was made of PBMCs. The source is a human donor in good health (CMV status not recorded). Some clones in this sample may be carry-over from other donors' samples.

The gene calls are TRBV20-1 and TRBJ1-4; D not resolved. CDR1 is DFQATT, CDR2 SNEGSKA, per germline (reference sequence). Trimming cost V 3 bases and J 8 bases, with 10 bases left between them. CDR3 length equals 12 residues. The DNA for the CDR3 is TGCAGTGCTAGCGACCGTATGGAAAAACTGTTTTTT. Its translation is CSASDRMEKLFF.

This clonotype showed up many times. The chain joins TRBV24-1 to TRBJ2-7, with D possibly matching TRBD1 (6 bases). This CDR3 has 15 amino acids. CDR1 is KGHDR, CDR2 SFDVKD, per germline. Trimming cost V 3 bases and J 2 bases, with 13 bases left between them. In DNA, the CDR3 is TGTGCCACCAGTGATCGACAGGTACCAACCTACGAGCAGTACTTC. It encodes CATSDRQVPTYEQYF.

This clonotype has just a few counts. The chain recombines TRBV24-1 with TRBJ2-1; D gene ambiguous. The CDR3 runs to 14 residues. Germline V lookup: CDR1 KGHDR, CDR2 SFDVKD. V dropped 1 base and J dropped 5 bases, with 8 bases sitting between them. The CDR3 DNA sequence: TGTGCCACCAGTGATTTCGGCACCCACAATGAGCAGTTCTTC. This gives the protein CATSDFGTHNEQFF.

This clonotype was observed at least ten times. V is TRBV7-3 and J is TRBJ2-1; 15 positions agree with TRBD2. CDR3 length equals 14 residues. In germline, CDR1 is SGHTA, CDR2 FQGTGA. The V segment lost 9 bases and the J segment 5 bases; nucleotides outside the gene matches: 2. CDR3 in DNA: TGTGCCAGTCGGACTAGCGGGGGGGACAATGAGCAGTTCTTC. Translated, it gives CASRTSGGDNEQFF.